These 26 T cell receptor beta chains were sequenced from one sample in a study of blood T cell repertoires in COVID-19. Some clones are missing from TCRdb's copy, which holds only in-frame ones; the method was immunoSEQ multiplex PCR. The sample includes some 21,000 clones, 86% of them seen just once. Sequenced sample: peripheral blood. These receptor sequences come from a human donor with acute or convalescent COVID-19. The donor label of this sample is uncertain.

This chain links TRBV7-2 with TRBJ1-1; no clear D. The CDR3 runs to 12 residues. Germline CDR1 is SGHTA and CDR2 is FQGNSA. Deletions cut 11 bases from V and 3 bases from J, with 13 bases between. The CDR3 DNA reads TGTGCCGTCCCTAATGTAGACACTGAAGCTTTCTTT. It translates to CAVPNVDTEAFF.

This sequence joins TRBV6-5 and TRBJ1-1, with D perhaps TRBD1 (6 bases). V lost 4 bases, J lost 5 bases, and 11 bases lay in between. CDR1 MNHEY and CDR2 SVGAGI come from the germline V gene. The CDR3 extends over 13 amino acids. CDR3 sequence (DNA): TGTGCCAGCAGTTCACAGGGCGGGACTGAAGCTTTCTTT. This encodes CASSSQGGTEAFF.

The genes are TRBV1 and TRBJ2-1; the table's TRBD2 call for D was not verified on the DNA. TRBV1 constitutes a pseudogene. This CDR3 has 16 amino acids. CDR3 DNA: TGCACCAGCAGCCAGCGACTAGCGGGAGTTTCCGATGAGCAGTTCTTC. This codes for CTSSQRLAGVSDEQFF.

V and J are TRBV6-2 or TRBV6-3 and TRBJ2-1, with TRBD2 matching 9 bases. CDR3 length: 19 amino acids. Germline CDR1 MNHEY, CDR2 SVGEGT. Losses at the gene ends were 5 bases for V and 4 bases for J; bases not matched to a gene: 18. The CDR3 sequence: CASSSRIGFDSGGYNEQFF. The CDR3, as DNA: TGTGCCAGCAGTAGTCGAATAGGCTTCGATAGCGGGGGTTACAATGAGCAGTTCTTC.

The V gene is TRBV5-5, the J gene TRBJ2-3, with 7 bases matching TRBD2. The CDR3 spans 15 residues. Germline CDR1 is SGHKS and CDR2 is YYEKEE (reference sequence). The ends lost 7 bases at V and 4 bases at J; junction bases unmatched: 12. The CDR3 region is CASLFGGGDADTQYF. Written as DNA, the CDR3 is TGTGCCAGCCTCTTTGGCGGGGGAGACGCAGATACGCAGTATTTT.

The CDR3 protein is CASSIGRGDVLTF. The CDR3 DNA reads TGTGCCAGTAGTATAGGGCGGGGAGACGTCCTGACTTTC. The gene calls are TRBV19 and TRBJ2-6; D may be TRBD2 (6 bases). Germline V lookup: CDR1 LNHDA, CDR2 SQIVND (reference sequence). V lost 1 base and J lost 11, with 9 bases in between. The CDR3 has 13 amino acids.

The chain joins TRBV19 to TRBJ2-5; D perhaps matches TRBD1 (5 bases). This CDR3 comprises 12 residues. Germline CDR1 LNHDA, CDR2 SQIVND (reference sequence). V was cut by 1 base and J by 7 bases, with 7 bases left in between. The CDR3 region has the DNA TGTGCCAGTAGTATAGGGACAACGACCCAGTACTTC. It codes for CASSIGTTTQYF.

This chain uses TRBV4-3 with TRBJ1-1, with D uncertain. Germline V gene lookup returns CDR1 LGHNA and CDR2 YSLEER. This CDR3 spans 15 amino acids. V shed 2 bases and J shed 1 base, with 11 bases lying between them. Here the CDR3 reads CASSQSPGQNTEAFF. The DNA for the CDR3 is TGCGCCAGCAGCCAATCGCCAGGCCAGAACACTGAAGCTTTCTTT.

The chain couples TRBV4-1 to TRBJ2-2, with 15 bases matching TRBD2. CDR3 length: 19 amino acids. V was pared by 3 bases and J by 2 bases, with 7 bases of the junction left unmatched. Germline V gene data show CDR1 as MGHRA and CDR2 as YSYEKL. The CDR3 loop is CASSQGTSGRSPNTGELFF. CDR3 coding DNA: TGCGCCAGCAGCCAGGGGACTAGCGGGAGGTCTCCCAACACCGGGGAGCTGTTTTTT.

The CDR3 spells CASSQSHQGVTDTQYF. In DNA form, the CDR3 reads TGTGCCAGTAGTCAGTCCCACCAGGGGGTTACAGATACGCAGTATTTT. This sequence joins TRBV19 and TRBJ2-3, with TRBD1 matching 7 bases. Germline loops: CDR1 LNHDA, CDR2 SQIVND (reference sequence). With 5 bases clipped from V and 3 bases from J, the junction kept 11 bases outside the gene matches. This CDR3 comprises 16 residues.

This sequence joins TRBV7-8 and TRBJ1-2; D gene uncertain. This CDR3 region has 14 residues. With 0 bases removed from V and 1 base from J, the gap between germline ends came to 6 bases. Per the germline V gene, CDR1 is SGHVS and CDR2 is FQNEAQ. DNA for the CDR3: TGTGCCAGCAGCTTAGCGGGCCGTAACTATGGCTACACCTTC. Translating it yields CASSLAGRNYGYTF. Drawing the rest from reference TRBV7-8 and TRBJ1-2, the complete variable domain is GAGVSQSPRYKVAKRGQDVALRCDPISGHVSLFWYQQALGQGPEFLTYFQNEAQLDKSGLPSDRFFAERPEGSVSTLKIQRTQQEDSAVYLCASSLAGRNYGYTFGSGTRLTVV.

This clone was recorded once. This chain links TRBV4-2 with TRBJ2-1; 7 bases fit TRBD1. The junction had 0 bases not matched to a gene; V was cut back by 1 base and J by 0 bases. The CDR3 is made up of 15 amino acids. Germline assignment: CDR1 LGHNA and CDR2 YNFKEQ. The CDR3, as DNA: TGTGCCAGCAGCCAAGGGACAGGCTCCTACAATGAGCAGTTCTTC. Translating gives CASSQGTGSYNEQFF.

Only one count was recorded for this clone. The chain joins TRBV3-1 (or the pseudogene TRBV3-2) to TRBJ1-4, with no clear D. V was trimmed by 0 bases and J by 7 bases, leaving 18 bases between them. CDR3 length equals 17 residues. Germline CDR1 LGHDT, CDR2 YNNKEL (reference sequence). CDR3 residues: CASSQDRGEIHFEKLFF. Here the CDR3 DNA reads TGTGCCAGCAGCCAAGATCGTGGGGAGATTCATTTTGAAAAACTGTTTTTT.

This clone has a single count. DNA of the CDR3: TGCGCCAGCAGATATGCCGGGACAGGGGCCCATGAGCAGTTCTTC. This gives the protein CASRYAGTGAHEQFF. V gene TRBV5-1 combines with J gene TRBJ2-1; 10 bases match TRBD1. The CDR3 totals 15 residues. Per germline, CDR1 SGHRS and CDR2 YFSETQ. The J segment lost 8 bases and the V segment lost 5 bases, leaving 10 bases of the junction unmatched.

The chain combines TRBV11-1 with TRBJ2-5; the D gene is possibly TRBD2 (6 bases). Looked up from germline, CDR1 is SGHAT and CDR2 is FQDESV (reference sequence). The length of the CDR3 is 15 residues. The V end lost 3 bases, the J end lost 3 bases, and 14 bases lay between the germline ends. Here the CDR3 reads CASSFGGKGEETQYF. The CDR3 DNA reads as TGTGCCAGCAGCTTCGGCGGGAAAGGAGAAGAGACCCAGTACTTC.

The V call is TRBV5-6, the J call TRBJ1-5; TRBD1 agrees at 10 bases. The CDR3 loop spans 18 amino acids. Germline V gene data show CDR1 as SGHDT and CDR2 as YYEEEE. The V and J ends lost 4 bases and 0 bases, in that order; junction bases with no gene match: 10. The CDR3 DNA reads as TGTGCCAGCAGCCGTGGACAGGGGGGAGGGTATAGCAATCAGCCCCAGCATTTT. Translating gives CASSRGQGGGYSNQPQHF.

DNA of the CDR3: TGTGCCAGCAGCAAACAAGGGGGACAGGGTCTGAATCAGCCCCAGCATTTT. It encodes CASSKQGGQGLNQPQHF. The chain is built from TRBV7-2 and TRBJ1-5; 9 nucleotides match TRBD1. J gave up 4 bases and V 5 bases, and 12 bases lay outside the gene matches. The V gene's germline CDR1 is SGHTA and CDR2 FQGNSA. There are 17 residues in the CDR3.

This chain connects TRBV29-1 to TRBJ2-6; TRBD2 is a possible D gene (5 bases). In germline, CDR1 is SQVTM, CDR2 ANQGSEA. Trimming pared 7 bases from V and 0 bases from J, leaving 16 bases between. This CDR3 region has 16 residues. The CDR3 DNA reads TGCAGCGCTAGCCGAGTTGAGGGCTCTGGGGCCAACGTCCTGACTTTC. It yields the protein CSASRVEGSGANVLTF.

V is TRBV11-3 and J is TRBJ2-3; 10 positions match TRBD2. The CDR3 has 15 amino acids. Germline V CDR1 and CDR2: SGHNT, YENEEA. The trim removed 3 bases at V and 4 bases at J, leaving 4 bases unmatched. Here the CDR3 DNA reads TGTGCCAGCAGCTTTTACGGGACTAGCGCAGATACGCAGTATTTT. It is translated as CASSFYGTSADTQYF.

This rearrangement joins TRBV6-5 to TRBJ1-2; the match to TRBD1 covers 11 bases. V was clipped by 6 bases and J by 0 bases; unmatched bases: 0. The CDR3 is 14 amino acids. Per germline, CDR1 MNHEY and CDR2 SVGAGI. The CDR3 here is CASRGQGANYGYTF. CDR3 DNA sequence: TGTGCCAGCAGGGGACAGGGGGCTAACTATGGCTACACCTTC.

The V gene is TRBV18, the J gene TRBJ2-7; TRBD1 aligns across 8 bases. Germline trimming cut 3 bases from V and 4 bases from J; bases unmatched to any gene: 11. The CDR3 is 16 amino acids. Per germline, CDR1 KGHSH and CDR2 LQKENI. DNA of the CDR3: TGTGCCAGCTCACCTTGGGATGCAGGGGGCAGATACGAGCAGTACTTC. Protein product: CASSPWDAGGRYEQYF.

This chain links TRBV6-2 or TRBV6-3 with TRBJ2-3, with 7 bases matching TRBD1. V lost 0 bases to trimming and J lost 3 bases; unmatched junction nucleotides: 3. Looked up from germline, CDR1 is MNHEY and CDR2 is SVGEGT. The CDR3 is 15 amino acids. The chain's CDR3 is CASSYSIQGTDTQYF. The CDR3 DNA reads as TGTGCCAGCAGTTACTCGATACAGGGGACAGATACGCAGTATTTT.

The table lists this clone with a few counts. The genes are TRBV4-1 and TRBJ2-5; TRBD2 might be the D (5 bases). Germline loops: CDR1 MGHRA, CDR2 YSYEKL. This CDR3 contains 15 residues. Trimming shortened V by 0 bases and J by 3 bases, and 11 bases separated the two germline ends. CDR3 loop: CASSQETGIEETQYF. The DNA of the CDR3 is TGCGCCAGCAGCCAAGAGACGGGAATAGAAGAGACCCAGTACTTC.

The J gene is TRBJ2-3, the V gene TRBV10-3; D perhaps matches TRBD2 (6 bases). Germline V gives CDR1 ENHRY, CDR2 SYGVKD. The CDR3 totals 15 residues. V lost 5 bases to trimming and J lost 1 base, with 13 bases between them. Here the CDR3 reads CAISMGGKGTDTQYF. The CDR3 DNA sequence: TGTGCCATCAGTATGGGGGGAAAGGGCACAGATACGCAGTATTTT.

The table lists this clone with a count of one. This rearrangement joins TRBV10-3 to TRBJ2-7; tentative D call: TRBD2 (6 bases). This CDR3 spans 14 amino acids. CDR1 is ENHRY and CDR2 is SYGVKD in the germline V gene. The germline V and J ends were trimmed by 4 bases and 3 bases, with 13 bases remaining between them. CDR3 sequence: CAISATSSVYEQYF. The DNA for the CDR3 is TGTGCCATCAGTGCGACCTCTAGCGTCTACGAGCAGTACTTC.

The chain couples TRBV20-1 to TRBJ1-5; 8 bases align to TRBD1. This CDR3 has 13 residues. The germline CDR1 and CDR2 sequences are DFQATT and SNEGSKA (reference sequence). Trimming removed 3 bases from V and 7 bases from J; junction bases left unmatched: 5. CDR3 amino acids: CSASRDRRQPQHF. CDR3 in DNA: TGCAGTGCTAGTCGGGACAGGCGGCAGCCCCAGCATTTT.